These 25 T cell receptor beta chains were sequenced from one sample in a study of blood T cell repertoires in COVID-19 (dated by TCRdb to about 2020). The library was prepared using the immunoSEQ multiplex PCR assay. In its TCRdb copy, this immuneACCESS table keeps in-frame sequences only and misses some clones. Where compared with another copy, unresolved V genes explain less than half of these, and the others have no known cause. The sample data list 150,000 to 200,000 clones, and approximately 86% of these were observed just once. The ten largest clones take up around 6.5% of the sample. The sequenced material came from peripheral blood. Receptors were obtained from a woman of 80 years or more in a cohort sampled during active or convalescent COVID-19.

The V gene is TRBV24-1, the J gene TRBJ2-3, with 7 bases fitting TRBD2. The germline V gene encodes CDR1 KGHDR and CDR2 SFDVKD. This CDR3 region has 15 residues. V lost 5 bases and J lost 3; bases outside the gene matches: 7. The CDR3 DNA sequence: TGTGCCACCAGTGCGACTAGCACCGGGACAGATACGCAGTATTTT. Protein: CATSATSTGTDTQYF.

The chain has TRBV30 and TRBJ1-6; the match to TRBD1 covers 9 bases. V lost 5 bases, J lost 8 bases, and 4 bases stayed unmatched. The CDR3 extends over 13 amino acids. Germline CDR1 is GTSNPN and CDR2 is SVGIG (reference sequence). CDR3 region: CAWWDRAYSPLHF. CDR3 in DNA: TGTGCCTGGTGGGACAGGGCTTATTCACCCCTCCACTTT.

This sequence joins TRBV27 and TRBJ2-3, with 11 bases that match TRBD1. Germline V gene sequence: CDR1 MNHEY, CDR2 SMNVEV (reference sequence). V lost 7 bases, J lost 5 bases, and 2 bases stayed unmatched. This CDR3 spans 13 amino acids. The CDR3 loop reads CASMDRGQDTQYF. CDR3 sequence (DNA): TGTGCCAGCATGGACAGGGGGCAAGATACGCAGTATTTT.

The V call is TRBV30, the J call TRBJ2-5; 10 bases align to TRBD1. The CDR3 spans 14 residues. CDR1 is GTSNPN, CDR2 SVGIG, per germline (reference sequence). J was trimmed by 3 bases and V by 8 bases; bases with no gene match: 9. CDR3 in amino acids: CAGHSGTGEETQYF. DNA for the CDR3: TGTGCCGGCCACTCCGGGACAGGGGAAGAGACCCAGTACTTC.

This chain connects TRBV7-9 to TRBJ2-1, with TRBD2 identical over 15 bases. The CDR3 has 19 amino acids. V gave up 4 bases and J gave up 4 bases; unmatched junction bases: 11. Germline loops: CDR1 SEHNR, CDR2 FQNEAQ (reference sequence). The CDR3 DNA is TGTGCCAGCAGCTCGCCGGGACTAGCGGGAGGCTCCAGGTACAATGAGCAGTTCTTC. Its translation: CASSSPGLAGGSRYNEQFF.

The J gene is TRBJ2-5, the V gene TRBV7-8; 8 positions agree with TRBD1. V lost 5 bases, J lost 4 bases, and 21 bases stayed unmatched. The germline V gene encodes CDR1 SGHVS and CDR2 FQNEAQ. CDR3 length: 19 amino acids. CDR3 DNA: TGTGCCAGCAGCCTGCGGAACCAGGGAACAGGGGGATTTGGAGAGACCCAGTACTTC. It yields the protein CASSLRNQGTGGFGETQYF.

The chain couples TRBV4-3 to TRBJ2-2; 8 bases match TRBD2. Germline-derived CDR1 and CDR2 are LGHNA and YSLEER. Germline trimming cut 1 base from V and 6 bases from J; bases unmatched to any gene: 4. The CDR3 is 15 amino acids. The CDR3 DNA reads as TGCGCCAGCAGCCAAGGACTAGCGTTCGCCGGGGAGCTGTTTTTT. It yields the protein CASSQGLAFAGELFF.

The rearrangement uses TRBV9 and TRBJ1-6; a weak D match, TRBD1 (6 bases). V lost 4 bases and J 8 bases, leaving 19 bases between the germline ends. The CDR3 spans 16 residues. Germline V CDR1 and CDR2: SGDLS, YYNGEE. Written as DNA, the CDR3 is TGTGCCAGCAGCTTTAACATTGGGGGCTTGGATTCACCCCTCCACTTT. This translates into CASSFNIGGLDSPLHF.

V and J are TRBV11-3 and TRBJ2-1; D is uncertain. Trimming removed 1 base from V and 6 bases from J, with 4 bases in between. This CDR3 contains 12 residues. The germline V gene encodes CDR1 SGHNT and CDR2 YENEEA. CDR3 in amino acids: CASSLAVNEQFF. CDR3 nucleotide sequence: TGTGCCAGCAGCTTAGCCGTCAATGAGCAGTTCTTC.

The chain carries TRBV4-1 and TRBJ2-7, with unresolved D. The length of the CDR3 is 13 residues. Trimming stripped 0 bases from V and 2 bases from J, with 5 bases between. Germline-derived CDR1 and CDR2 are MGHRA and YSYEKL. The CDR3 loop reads CASSQEPAYEQYF. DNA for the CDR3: TGCGCCAGCAGCCAAGAGCCAGCCTACGAGCAGTACTTC.

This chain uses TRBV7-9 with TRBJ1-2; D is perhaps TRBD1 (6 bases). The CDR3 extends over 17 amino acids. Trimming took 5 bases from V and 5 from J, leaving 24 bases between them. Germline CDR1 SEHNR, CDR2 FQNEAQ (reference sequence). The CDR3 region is CASSLHSGDTNLYGYTF. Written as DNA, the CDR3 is TGTGCCAGCAGCCTCCATAGTGGGGACACTAACCTTTATGGCTACACCTTC.

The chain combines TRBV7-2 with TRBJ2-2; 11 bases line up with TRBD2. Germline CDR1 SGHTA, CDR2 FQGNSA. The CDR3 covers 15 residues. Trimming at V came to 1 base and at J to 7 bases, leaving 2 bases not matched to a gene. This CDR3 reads CASSLGLAGIGELFF. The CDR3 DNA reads TGTGCCAGCAGCTTAGGACTAGCGGGGATCGGGGAGCTGTTTTTT.

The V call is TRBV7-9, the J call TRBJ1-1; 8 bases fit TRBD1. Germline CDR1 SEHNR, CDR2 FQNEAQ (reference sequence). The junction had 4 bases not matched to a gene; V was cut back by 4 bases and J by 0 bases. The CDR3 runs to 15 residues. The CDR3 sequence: CASSSGQGLNTEAFF. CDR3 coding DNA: TGTGCCAGCAGCTCCGGACAGGGCTTGAACACTGAAGCTTTCTTT.

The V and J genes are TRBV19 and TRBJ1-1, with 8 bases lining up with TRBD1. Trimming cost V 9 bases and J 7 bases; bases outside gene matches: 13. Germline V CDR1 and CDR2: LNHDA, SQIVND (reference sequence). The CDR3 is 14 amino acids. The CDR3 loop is CASIPRDRNIEAFF. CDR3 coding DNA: TGTGCCAGCATCCCGAGGGACAGGAATATTGAAGCTTTCTTT.

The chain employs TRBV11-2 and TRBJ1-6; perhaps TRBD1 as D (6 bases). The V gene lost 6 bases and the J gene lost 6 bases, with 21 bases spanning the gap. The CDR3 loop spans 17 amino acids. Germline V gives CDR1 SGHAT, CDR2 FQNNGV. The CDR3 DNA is TGTGCCAGCAGGTCCGCATTCAGGGGATGGGGTAATTCACCCCTCCACTTT. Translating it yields CASRSAFRGWGNSPLHF.

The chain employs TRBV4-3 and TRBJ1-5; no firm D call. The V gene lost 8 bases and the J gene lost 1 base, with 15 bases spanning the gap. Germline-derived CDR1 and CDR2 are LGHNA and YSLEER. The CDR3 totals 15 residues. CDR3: CASRSQVASNQPQHF. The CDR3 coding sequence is TGCGCCAGCCGTTCCCAGGTTGCGAGCAATCAGCCCCAGCATTTT.

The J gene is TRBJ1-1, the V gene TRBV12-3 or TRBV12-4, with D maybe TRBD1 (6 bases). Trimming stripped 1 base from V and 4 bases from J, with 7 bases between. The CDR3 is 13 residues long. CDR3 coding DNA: TGTGCCAGCAGTTTAGACAGGGCCACTGAAGCTTTCTTT. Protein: CASSLDRATEAFF.

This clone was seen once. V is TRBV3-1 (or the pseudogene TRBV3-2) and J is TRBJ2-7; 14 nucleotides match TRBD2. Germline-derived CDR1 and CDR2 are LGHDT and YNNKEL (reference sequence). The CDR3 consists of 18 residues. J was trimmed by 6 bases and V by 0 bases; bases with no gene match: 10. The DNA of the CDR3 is TGTGCCAGCAGCCAAGAGGGGACTAGCGGGGGTACCGTCTCCGAGCAGTACTTC. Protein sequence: CASSQEGTSGGTVSEQYF.

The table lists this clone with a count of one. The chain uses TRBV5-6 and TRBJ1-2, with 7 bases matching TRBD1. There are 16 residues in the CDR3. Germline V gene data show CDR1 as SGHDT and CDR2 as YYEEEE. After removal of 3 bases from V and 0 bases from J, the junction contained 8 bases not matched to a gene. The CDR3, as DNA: TGTGCCAGCAGCTGGGGGACAGACCTGGCTAACTATGGCTACACCTTC. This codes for CASSWGTDLANYGYTF. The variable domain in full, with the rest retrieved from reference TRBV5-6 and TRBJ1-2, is DAGVTQSPTHLIKTRGQQVTLRCSPKSGHDTVSWYQQALGQGPQFIFQYYEEEERQRGNFPDRFSGHQFPNYSSELNVNALLLGDSALYLCASSWGTDLANYGYTFGSGTRLTVV.

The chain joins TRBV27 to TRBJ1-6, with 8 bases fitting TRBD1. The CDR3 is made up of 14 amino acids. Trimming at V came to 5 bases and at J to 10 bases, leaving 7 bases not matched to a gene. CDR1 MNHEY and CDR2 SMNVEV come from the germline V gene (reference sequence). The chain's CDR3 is CASSIDRGRSPLHF. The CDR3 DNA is TGTGCCAGCAGTATCGACAGGGGACGCTCACCCCTCCACTTT.

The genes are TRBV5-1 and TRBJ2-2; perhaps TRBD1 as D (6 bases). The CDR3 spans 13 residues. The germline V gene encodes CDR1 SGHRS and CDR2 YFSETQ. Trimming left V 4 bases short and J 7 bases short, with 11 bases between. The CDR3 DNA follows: TGCGCCAGCAGCGCACAGGGCGGCGGGGAGCTGTTTTTT. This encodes CASSAQGGGELFF.

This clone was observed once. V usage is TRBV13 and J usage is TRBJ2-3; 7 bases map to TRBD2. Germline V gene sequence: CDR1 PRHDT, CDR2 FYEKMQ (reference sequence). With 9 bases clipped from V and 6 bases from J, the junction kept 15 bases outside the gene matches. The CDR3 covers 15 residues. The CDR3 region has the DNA TGTGCCAGTAGAGTTATGACTAGCCACGAGGATACGCAGTATTTT. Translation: CASRVMTSHEDTQYF.

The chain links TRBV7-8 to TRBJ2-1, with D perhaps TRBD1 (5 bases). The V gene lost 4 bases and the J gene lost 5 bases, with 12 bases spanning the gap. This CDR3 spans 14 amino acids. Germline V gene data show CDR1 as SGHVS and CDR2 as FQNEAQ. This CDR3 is CASSSRVINNEQFF. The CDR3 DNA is TGTGCCAGCAGCTCCAGGGTGATAAACAATGAGCAGTTCTTC.

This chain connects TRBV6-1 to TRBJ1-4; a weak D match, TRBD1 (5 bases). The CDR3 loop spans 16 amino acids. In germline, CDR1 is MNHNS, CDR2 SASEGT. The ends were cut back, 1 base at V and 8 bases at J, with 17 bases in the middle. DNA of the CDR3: TGTGCCAGCAGTGAAGACCGGGGGGGTTTTTGGGAAAAACTGTTTTTT. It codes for CASSEDRGGFWEKLFF.

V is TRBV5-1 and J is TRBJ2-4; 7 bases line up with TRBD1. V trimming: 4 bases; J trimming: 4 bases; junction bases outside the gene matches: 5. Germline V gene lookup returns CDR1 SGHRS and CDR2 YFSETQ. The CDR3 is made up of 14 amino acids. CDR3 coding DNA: TGCGCCAGCAGCCCCGACAGGGCTAAAAACATTCAGTACTTC. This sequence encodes CASSPDRAKNIQYF.